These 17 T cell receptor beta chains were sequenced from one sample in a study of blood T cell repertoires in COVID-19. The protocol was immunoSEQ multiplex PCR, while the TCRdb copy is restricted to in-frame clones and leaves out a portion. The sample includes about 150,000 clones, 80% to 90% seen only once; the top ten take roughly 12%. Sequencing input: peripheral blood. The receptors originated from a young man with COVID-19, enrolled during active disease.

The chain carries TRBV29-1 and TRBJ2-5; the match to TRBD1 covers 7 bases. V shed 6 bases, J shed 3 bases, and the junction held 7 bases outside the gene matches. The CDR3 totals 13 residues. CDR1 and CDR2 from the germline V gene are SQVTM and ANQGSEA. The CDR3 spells CSVAPGQKETQYF. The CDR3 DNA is TGCAGCGTCGCCCCGGGACAGAAAGAGACCCAGTACTTC.

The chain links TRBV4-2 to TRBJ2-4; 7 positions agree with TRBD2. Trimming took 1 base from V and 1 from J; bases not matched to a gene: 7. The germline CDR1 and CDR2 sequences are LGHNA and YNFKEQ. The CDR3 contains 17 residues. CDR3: CASSQVGGRAAKNIQYF. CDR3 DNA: TGTGCCAGCAGCCAAGTAGGTGGGAGGGCCGCCAAAAACATTCAGTACTTC.

CDR3 sequence (DNA): TGTGCCAGCAGTATACTCCAACAGTTTAATGAAAAACTGTTTTTT. Translating it yields CASSILQQFNEKLFF. This rearrangement joins TRBV6-5 to TRBJ1-4; D is uncertain. CDR3 length: 15 amino acids. Germline V gene lookup returns CDR1 MNHEY and CDR2 SVGAGI. Between the trimmed V and J ends, which lost 5 bases and 4 bases, there was a span of 14 bases.

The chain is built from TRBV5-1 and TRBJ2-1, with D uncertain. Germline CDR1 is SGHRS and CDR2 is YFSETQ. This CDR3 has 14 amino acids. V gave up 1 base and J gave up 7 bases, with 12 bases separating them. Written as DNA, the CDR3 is TGCGCCAGCAGCTTGAGCCAGGTCTCGAATGAGCAGTTCTTC. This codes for CASSLSQVSNEQFF.

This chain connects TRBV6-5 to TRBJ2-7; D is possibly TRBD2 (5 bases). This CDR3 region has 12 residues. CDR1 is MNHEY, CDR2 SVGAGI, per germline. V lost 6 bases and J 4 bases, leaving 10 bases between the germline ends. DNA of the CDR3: TGTGCCAGCAGCGCGGAGCGGTACGAGCAGTACTTC. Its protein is CASSAERYEQYF.

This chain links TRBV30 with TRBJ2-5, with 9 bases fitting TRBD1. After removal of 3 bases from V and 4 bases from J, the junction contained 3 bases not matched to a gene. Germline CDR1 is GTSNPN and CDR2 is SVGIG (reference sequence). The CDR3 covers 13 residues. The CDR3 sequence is CAWRGQGRETQYF. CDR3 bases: TGTGCCTGGAGGGGACAGGGTCGAGAGACCCAGTACTTC.

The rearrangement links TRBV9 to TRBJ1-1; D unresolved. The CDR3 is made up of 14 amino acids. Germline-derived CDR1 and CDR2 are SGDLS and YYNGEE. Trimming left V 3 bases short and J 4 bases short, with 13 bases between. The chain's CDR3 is CASSAGGGGTEAFF. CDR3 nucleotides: TGTGCCAGCAGCGCGGGTGGCGGCGGCACTGAAGCTTTCTTT.

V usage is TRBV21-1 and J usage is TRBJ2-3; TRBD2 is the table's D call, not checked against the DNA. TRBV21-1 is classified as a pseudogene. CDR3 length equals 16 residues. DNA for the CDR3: TGTGCCAGCAGCCCAGCGGGTAGCGGGACCACAGATACGCAGTATTTT. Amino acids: CASSPAGSGTTDTQYF.

The CDR3 spells CASRGTSPLQQFF. For the CDR3, the DNA is TGTGCCAGCAGGGGGACTAGCCCTCTTCAGCAGTTCTTC. This chain uses TRBV12-3 or TRBV12-4 with TRBJ2-1; 9 nucleotides align to TRBD2. Trimming at V came to 6 bases and at J to 11 bases, leaving 8 bases not matched to a gene. The CDR3 extends over 13 amino acids.

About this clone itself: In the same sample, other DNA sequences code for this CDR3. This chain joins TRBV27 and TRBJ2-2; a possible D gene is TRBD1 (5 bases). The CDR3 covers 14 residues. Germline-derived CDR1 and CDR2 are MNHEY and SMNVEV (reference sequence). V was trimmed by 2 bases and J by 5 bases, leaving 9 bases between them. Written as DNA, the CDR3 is TGTGCCAGCAGTTTAGGGCAGGGAACCGGGGAGCTGTTTTTT. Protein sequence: CASSLGQGTGELFF.

The CDR3 reads CASSLPGAGSTDTQYF. The CDR3 region has the DNA TGTGCCAGCAGTCTCCCAGGGGCCGGGAGCACAGATACGCAGTATTTT. This sequence joins TRBV28 and TRBJ2-3; D may be TRBD1 (6 bases). CDR3 length: 16 amino acids. V dropped 5 bases and J dropped 0 bases, with 15 bases sitting between them. Germline CDR1 and CDR2: MDHEN and SYDVKM.

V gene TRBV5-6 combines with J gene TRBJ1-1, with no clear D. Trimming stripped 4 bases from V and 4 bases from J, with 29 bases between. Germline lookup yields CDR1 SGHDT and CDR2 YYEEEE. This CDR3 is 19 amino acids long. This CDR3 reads CASSPRTIRDHGWGTEAFF. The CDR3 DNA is TGTGCCAGCAGCCCCCGCACCATCCGGGATCACGGCTGGGGCACTGAAGCTTTCTTT.

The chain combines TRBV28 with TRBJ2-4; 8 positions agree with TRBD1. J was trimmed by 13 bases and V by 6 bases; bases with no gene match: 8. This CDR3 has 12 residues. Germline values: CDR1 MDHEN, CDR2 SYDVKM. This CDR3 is CASSGQGRNQYF. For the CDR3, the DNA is TGTGCCAGCAGCGGACAGGGTCGAAACCAGTACTTC.

In DNA form, the CDR3 reads TGTGCCACCAGTGAGCGGACTGAGCGGTATGGCTACACCTTC. It translates to CATSERTERYGYTF. This chain uses TRBV24-1 with TRBJ1-2; D is undetermined. From germline, CDR1 is KGHDR and CDR2 SFDVKD. The CDR3 covers 14 residues. The V and J ends lost 4 bases and 5 bases respectively, with 13 bases between them.

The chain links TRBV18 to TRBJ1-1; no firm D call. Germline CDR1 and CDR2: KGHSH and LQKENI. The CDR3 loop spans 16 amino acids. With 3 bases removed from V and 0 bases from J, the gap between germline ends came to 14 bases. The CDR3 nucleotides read TGTGCCAGCTCACCGCTGGGAGGCACTATGAACACTGAAGCTTTCTTT. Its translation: CASSPLGGTMNTEAFF.

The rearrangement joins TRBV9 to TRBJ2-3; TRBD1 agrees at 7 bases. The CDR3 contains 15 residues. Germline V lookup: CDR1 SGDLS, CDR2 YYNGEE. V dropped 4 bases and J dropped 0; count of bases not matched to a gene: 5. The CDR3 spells CASSSRGPSTDTQYF. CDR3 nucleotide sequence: TGTGCCAGCAGCTCAAGGGGGCCCAGCACAGATACGCAGTATTTT.

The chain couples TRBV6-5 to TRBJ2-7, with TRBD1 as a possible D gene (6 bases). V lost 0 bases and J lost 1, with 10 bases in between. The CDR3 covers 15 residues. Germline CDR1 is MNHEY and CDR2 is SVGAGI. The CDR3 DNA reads TGTGCCAGCAGTTACTCTAGGACAGAGTCCTACGAGCAGTACTTC. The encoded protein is CASSYSRTESYEQYF.